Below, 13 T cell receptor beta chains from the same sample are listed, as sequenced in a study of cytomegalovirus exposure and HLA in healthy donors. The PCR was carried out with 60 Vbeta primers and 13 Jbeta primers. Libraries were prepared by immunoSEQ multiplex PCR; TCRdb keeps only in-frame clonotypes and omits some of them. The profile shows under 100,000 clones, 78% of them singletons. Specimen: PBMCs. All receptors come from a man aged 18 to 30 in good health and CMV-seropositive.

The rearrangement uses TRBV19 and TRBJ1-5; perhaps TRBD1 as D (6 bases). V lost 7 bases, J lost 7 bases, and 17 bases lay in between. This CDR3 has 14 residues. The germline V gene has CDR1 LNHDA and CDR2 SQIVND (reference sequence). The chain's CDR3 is CASIYARGPQPQHF. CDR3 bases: TGTGCCAGTATCTATGCCAGGGGCCCCCAGCCCCAGCATTTT.

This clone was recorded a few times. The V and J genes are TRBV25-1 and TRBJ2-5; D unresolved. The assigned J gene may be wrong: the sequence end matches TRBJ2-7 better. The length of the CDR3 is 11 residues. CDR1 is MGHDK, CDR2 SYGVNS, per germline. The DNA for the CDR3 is TGTGCCAGCAGTCGTTCCTACGAGCAGTACTTC. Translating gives CASSRSYEQYF.

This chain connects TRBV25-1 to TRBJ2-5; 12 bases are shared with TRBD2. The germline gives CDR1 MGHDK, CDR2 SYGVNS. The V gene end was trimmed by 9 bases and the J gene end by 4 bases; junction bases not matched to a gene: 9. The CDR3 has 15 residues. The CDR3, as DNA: TGTGCCAGTACCGAGGCTAGCGGGAGGGCAGAGACCCAGTACTTC. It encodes CASTEASGRAETQYF.

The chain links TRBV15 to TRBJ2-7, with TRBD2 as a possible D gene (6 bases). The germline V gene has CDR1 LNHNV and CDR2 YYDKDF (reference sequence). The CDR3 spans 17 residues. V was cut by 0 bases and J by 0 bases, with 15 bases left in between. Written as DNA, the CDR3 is TGTGCCACCAGCAGAGATCGAGGCGGGGCGAGCTCCTACGAGCAGTACTTC. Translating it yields CATSRDRGGASSYEQYF.

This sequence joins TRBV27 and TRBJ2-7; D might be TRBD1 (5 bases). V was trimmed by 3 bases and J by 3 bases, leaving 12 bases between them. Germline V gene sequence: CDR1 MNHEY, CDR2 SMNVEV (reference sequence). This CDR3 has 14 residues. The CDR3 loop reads CASSFLRQGYEQYF. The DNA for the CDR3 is TGTGCCAGCAGTTTCCTTCGGCAGGGCTACGAGCAGTACTTC.

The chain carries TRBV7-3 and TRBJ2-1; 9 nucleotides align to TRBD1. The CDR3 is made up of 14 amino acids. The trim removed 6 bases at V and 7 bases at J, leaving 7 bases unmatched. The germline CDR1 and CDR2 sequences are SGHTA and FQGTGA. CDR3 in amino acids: CASSPDRGRNEQFF. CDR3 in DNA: TGTGCCAGCAGTCCGGACAGGGGTCGAAATGAGCAGTTCTTC.

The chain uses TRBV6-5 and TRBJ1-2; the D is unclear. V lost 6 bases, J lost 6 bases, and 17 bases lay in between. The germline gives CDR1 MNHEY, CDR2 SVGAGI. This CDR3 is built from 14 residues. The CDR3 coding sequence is TGTGCCAGCAGCGCCACCGGTAGAATGAATGGCTACACCTTC. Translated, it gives CASSATGRMNGYTF.

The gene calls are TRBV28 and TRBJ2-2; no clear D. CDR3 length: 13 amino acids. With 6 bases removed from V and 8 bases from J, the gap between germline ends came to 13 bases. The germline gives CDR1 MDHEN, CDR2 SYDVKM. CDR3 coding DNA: TGTGCCAGCAGGCTTTCTACGGTAGGGGAGCTGTTTTTT. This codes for CASRLSTVGELFF.

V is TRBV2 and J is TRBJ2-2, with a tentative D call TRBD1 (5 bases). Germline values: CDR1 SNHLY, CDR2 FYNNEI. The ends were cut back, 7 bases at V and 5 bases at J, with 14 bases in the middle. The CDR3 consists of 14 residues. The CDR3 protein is CASTKGWGTGELFF. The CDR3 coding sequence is TGTGCCAGCACCAAGGGGTGGGGAACCGGGGAGCTGTTTTTT.

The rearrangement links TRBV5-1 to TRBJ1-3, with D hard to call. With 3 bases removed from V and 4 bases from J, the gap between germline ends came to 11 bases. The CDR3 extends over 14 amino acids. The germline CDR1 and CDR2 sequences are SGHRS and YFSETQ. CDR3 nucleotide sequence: TGCGCCAGCAGCTCTTTGGGGAGAGGAAACACCATATATTTT. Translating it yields CASSSLGRGNTIYF. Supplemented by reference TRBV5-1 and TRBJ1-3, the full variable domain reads KAGVTQTPRYLIKTRGQQVTLSCSPISGHRSVSWYQQTPGQGLQFLFEYFSETQRNKGNFPGRFSGRQFSNSRSEMNVSTLELGDSALYLCASSSLGRGNTIYFGEGSWLTVV.

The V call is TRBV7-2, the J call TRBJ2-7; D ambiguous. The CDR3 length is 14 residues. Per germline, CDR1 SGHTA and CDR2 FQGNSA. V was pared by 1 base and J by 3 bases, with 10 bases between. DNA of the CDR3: TGTGCCAGCAGCTTAGGTGTTAGTCACTACGAGCAGTACTTC. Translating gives CASSLGVSHYEQYF.

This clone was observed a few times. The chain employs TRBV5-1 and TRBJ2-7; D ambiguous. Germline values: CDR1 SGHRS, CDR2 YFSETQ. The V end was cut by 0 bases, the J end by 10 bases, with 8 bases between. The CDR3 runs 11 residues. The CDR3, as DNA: TGCGCCAGCAGCTTGGGCCCACATCAGTACTTC. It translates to CASSLGPHQYF.

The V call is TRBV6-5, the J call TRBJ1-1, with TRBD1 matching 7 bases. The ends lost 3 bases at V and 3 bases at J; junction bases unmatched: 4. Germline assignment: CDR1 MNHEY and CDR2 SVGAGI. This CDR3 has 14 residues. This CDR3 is CASSYSGGDTEAFF. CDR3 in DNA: TGTGCCAGCAGTTATTCAGGGGGTGACACTGAAGCTTTCTTT.